Presented here are 14 T cell receptor beta chains from one specimen sequenced in a study of STAT5B mutations in CD4+ large granular lymphocyte leukemia. Generated by immunoSEQ multiplex PCR, the TCRdb table keeps only in-frame clones and is missing some. The sample has 35,000 to 40,000 clones; under 85% are singletons. The specimen was CD4+ T cells from blood buffy coats. Receptor source: a human donor in good health.

The chain carries TRBV5-4 and TRBJ1-4, with D maybe TRBD1 (5 bases). The length of the CDR3 is 12 residues. V lost 7 bases and J 4 bases, leaving 8 bases between the germline ends. Germline V gene lookup returns CDR1 SGHNT and CDR2 YYREEE (reference sequence). In DNA form, the CDR3 reads TGTGCCAGCCGGCAGGGTAATGAAAAACTGTTTTTT. It specifies CASRQGNEKLFF.

The chain joins TRBV5-4 to TRBJ2-3; D call uncertain. This CDR3 has 14 residues. The germline gives CDR1 SGHNT, CDR2 YYREEE (reference sequence). V lost 3 bases and J 4 bases, leaving 12 bases between the germline ends. CDR3 region: CASSSHGSPDTQYF. CDR3 sequence (DNA): TGTGCCAGCAGCTCTCACGGGTCCCCAGATACGCAGTATTTT.

J is TRBJ2-5 and V is TRBV7-2; 8 nucleotides match TRBD2. The germline V gene has CDR1 SGHTA and CDR2 FQGNSA. The J segment lost 4 bases and the V segment lost 4 bases, leaving 8 bases of the junction unmatched. The CDR3 length is 15 residues. CDR3 in amino acids: CASSSLSAGAETQYF. In nucleotides, the CDR3 is TGTGCCAGCAGCTCGCTCTCAGCGGGGGCAGAGACCCAGTACTTC.

The V and J genes are TRBV7-2 and TRBJ2-3, with D perhaps assigned TRBD1 or TRBD2 (5 bases each). The V end was cut by 2 bases, the J end by 2 bases, with 14 bases between. Germline CDR1 reads SGHTA; CDR2 reads FQGNSA. The CDR3 contains 16 residues. CDR3 nucleotides: TGTGCCAGCAGCTTACACAGAGGGGCGAACACAGATACGCAGTATTTT. It codes for CASSLHRGANTDTQYF.

V is TRBV6-5 and J is TRBJ1-4, with D possibly being TRBD1 (5 bases). V lost 5 bases, J lost 4 bases, and 11 bases lay in between. The CDR3 runs 14 residues. CDR1 and CDR2 from the germline V gene are MNHEY and SVGAGI. The CDR3, as DNA: TGTGCCAGCAGTGCCGGGACCGATAATGAAAAACTGTTTTTT. This codes for CASSAGTDNEKLFF.

The chain couples TRBV2 to TRBJ2-7; D ambiguous. The CDR3 runs 14 residues. From germline, CDR1 is SNHLY and CDR2 FYNNEI. V lost 5 bases, J lost 0 bases, and 11 bases lay in between. The CDR3 sequence: CASSSSVNSYEQYF. CDR3 DNA: TGTGCCAGCAGTTCCTCAGTTAACTCCTACGAGCAGTACTTC.

The rearrangement uses TRBV5-5 and TRBJ2-5, with D unresolved. The CDR3 has 14 residues. Germline V gives CDR1 SGHKS, CDR2 YYEKEE (reference sequence). With 0 bases removed from V and 2 bases from J, the gap between germline ends came to 8 bases. CDR3 protein: CASSLGAVQETQYF. The CDR3 DNA sequence: TGTGCCAGCAGCTTGGGCGCAGTACAAGAGACCCAGTACTTC.

This chain joins TRBV19 and TRBJ2-7, with 10 bases aligning to TRBD1. The V gene's germline CDR1 is LNHDA and CDR2 SQIVND (reference sequence). V shed 1 base, J shed 5 bases, and the junction held 8 bases outside the gene matches. The CDR3 is 16 amino acids. This CDR3 reads CASSIVGTGVWHEQYF. The CDR3 nucleotides are TGTGCCAGTAGTATAGTCGGGACAGGGGTTTGGCACGAGCAGTACTTC.

To note about this clone: The junction and the germline gene differ at one end; a read error may be behind it. CDR3 DNA: TGTGCTAGCAGCTTAGGGAGTCCCCTTTCTGGGGCCAACGTCCTGACTTTC. It specifies CASSLGSPLSGANVLTF. V is TRBV7-7 and J is TRBJ2-6, with D possibly being TRBD2 (5 bases). Germline V lookup: CDR1 SSHAT, CDR2 FNYEAQ (reference sequence). The CDR3 has 17 residues. Combining the CDR3 with reference TRBV7-7 and TRBJ2-6 gives the whole variable domain GAGVSQSPRYKVTKRGQDVTLRCDPISSHATLYWYQQALGQGPEFLTYFNYEAQPDKSGLPSDRFSAERPEGSISTLTIQRTEQRDSAMYRCASSLGSPLSGANVLTFGAGSRLTVL.

The chain employs TRBV5-5 and TRBJ2-7, with 7 bases lining up with TRBD1. Trimming cost V 4 bases and J 3 bases; bases outside gene matches: 7. Germline values: CDR1 SGHKS, CDR2 YYEKEE (reference sequence). CDR3 length: 14 amino acids. The CDR3 spells CASSPQGSDYEQYF. The DNA for the CDR3 is TGTGCCAGCAGCCCACAGGGGAGTGACTACGAGCAGTACTTC.

The chain combines TRBV7-9 with TRBJ2-3, with unresolved D. The germline V and J ends were trimmed by 3 bases and 3 bases, with 7 bases remaining between them. CDR1 SEHNR and CDR2 FQNEAQ come from the germline V gene (reference sequence). The CDR3 contains 13 residues. The DNA for the CDR3 is TGTGCCAGCAGCTTGGCGGCGACAGATACGCAGTATTTT. Translating gives CASSLAATDTQYF.

The sample holds a few counts of this clone. The chain carries TRBV7-9 and TRBJ1-5; 11 bases match TRBD1. With 5 bases clipped from V and 3 bases from J, the junction kept 6 bases outside the gene matches. In germline, CDR1 is SEHNR, CDR2 FQNEAQ (reference sequence). This CDR3 contains 16 residues. For the CDR3, the DNA is TGTGCCAGCAGCAATTCGGACAGGGGGCCCAATCAGCCCCAGCATTTT. It specifies CASSNSDRGPNQPQHF.

This chain connects TRBV10-3 to TRBJ2-5; 10 positions match TRBD1. CDR3 size: 15 residues. J lost 4 bases, V lost 3 bases, and 5 bases had no gene match. Germline assignment: CDR1 ENHRY and CDR2 SYGVKD. This chain's CDR3 is CAISDGQGVRETQYF. The CDR3 DNA sequence: TGTGCCATCAGTGATGGACAGGGGGTAAGAGAGACCCAGTACTTC.

The gene calls are TRBV7-9 and TRBJ1-5, with 7 bases that match TRBD1. Germline CDR1 SEHNR, CDR2 FQNEAQ (reference sequence). The trim removed 3 bases at V and 3 bases at J, leaving 17 bases unmatched. CDR3 length equals 19 residues. Here the CDR3 DNA reads TGTGCCAGCAGCTTCGGTGGCAGGGGGAGATTGAAATTCAATCAGCCCCAGCATTTT. Amino acid sequence: CASSFGGRGRLKFNQPQHF. Looking up the rest from reference TRBV7-9 and TRBJ1-5 gives the full variable domain: DTGVSQNPRHKITKRGQNVTFRCDPISEHNRLYWYRQTLGQGPEFLTYFQNEAQLEKSRLLSDRFSAERPKGSFSTLEIQRTEQGDSAMYLCASSFGGRGRLKFNQPQHFGDGTRLSIL.